This paragraph covers one T cell receptor beta chain sequence. This sample is part of a study of CD8 T cells in Susac syndrome. The study sequenced TCR beta in blood CD8+ and CD4+ T cells. V shed 2 bases, J shed 7 bases, and the junction held 5 bases outside the gene matches. The germline V gene has CDR1 MNHEY and CDR2 SVGAGI. The CDR3 has 14 residues. Random hexamers were used to reverse transcribe an amount of about 0.45 to 1 ug RNA. TCRdb analysed the immunoSEQ multiplex PCR reads with MiXCR anew, one entry per CDR3 protein. The data show some 180,000 distinct CDR3 sequences, 85% to 95% seen once. The specimen sequenced was CD4+ T cells from PBMCs. This TCR was recovered from a human donor in good health. The chain employs TRBV6-5 and TRBJ1-2, with 9 bases lining up with TRBD1. The CDR3 loop is CASSYVGQGFGYTF. The CDR3 coding sequence is TGTGCCAGCAGTTACGTGGGACAGGGATTTGGCTACACCTTC.